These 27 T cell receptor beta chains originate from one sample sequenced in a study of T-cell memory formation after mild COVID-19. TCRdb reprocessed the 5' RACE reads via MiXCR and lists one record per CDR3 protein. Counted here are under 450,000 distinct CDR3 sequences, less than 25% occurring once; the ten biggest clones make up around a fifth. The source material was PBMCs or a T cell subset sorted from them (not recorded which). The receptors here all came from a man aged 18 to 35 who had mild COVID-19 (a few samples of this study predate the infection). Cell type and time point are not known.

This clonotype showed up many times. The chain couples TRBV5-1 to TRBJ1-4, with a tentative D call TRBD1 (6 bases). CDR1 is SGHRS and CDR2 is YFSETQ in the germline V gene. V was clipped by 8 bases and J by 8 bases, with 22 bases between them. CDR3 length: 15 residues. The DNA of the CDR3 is TGCGCCAGGACCCCTCTGGACAGCCGATTGGAAAAACTGTTTTTT. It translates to CARTPLDSRLEKLFF.

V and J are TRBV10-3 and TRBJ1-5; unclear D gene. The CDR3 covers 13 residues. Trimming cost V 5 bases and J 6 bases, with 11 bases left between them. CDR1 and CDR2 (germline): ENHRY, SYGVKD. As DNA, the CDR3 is TGTGCCATCAGTAGTCAGTCTGTTCAGCCCCAGCATTTT. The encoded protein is CAISSQSVQPQHF.

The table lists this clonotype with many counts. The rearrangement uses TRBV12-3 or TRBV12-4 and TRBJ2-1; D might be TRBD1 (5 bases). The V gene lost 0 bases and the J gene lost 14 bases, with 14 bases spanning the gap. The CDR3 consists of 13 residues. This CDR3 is CASSLALGDGEFF. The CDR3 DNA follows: TGTGCCAGCAGTTTAGCGCTAGGGGATGGGGAGTTCTTC.

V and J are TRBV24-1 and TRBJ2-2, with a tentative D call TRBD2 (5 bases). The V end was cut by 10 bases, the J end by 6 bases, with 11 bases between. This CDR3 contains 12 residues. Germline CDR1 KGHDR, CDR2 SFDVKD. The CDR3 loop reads CATSGGAGELFF. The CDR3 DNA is TGTGCCACAAGCGGCGGTGCCGGGGAGCTGTTTTTT.

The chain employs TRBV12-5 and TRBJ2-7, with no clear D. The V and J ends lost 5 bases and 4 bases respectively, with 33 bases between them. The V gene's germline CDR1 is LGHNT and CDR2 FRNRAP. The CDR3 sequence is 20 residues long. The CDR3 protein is CASGPPRRCLPQHGSYEQYV. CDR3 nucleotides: TGTGCTAGTGGTCCTCCCCGACGGTGCCTGCCCCAGCACGGGTCATACGAGCAGTACGTC.

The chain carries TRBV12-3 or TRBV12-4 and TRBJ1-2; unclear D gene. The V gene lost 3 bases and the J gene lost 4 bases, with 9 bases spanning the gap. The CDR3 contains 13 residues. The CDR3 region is CASSFRQAYGYTF. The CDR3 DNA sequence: TGTGCCAGCAGTTTCCGGCAGGCCTATGGCTACACCTTC.

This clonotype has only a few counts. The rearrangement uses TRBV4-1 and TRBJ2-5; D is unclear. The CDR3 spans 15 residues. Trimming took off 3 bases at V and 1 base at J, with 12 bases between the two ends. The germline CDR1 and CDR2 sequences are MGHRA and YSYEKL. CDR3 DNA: TGCGCCAGCAGCCACATCCGGGCCCCCCAAGAGACCCAGTACTTC. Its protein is CASSHIRAPQETQYF.

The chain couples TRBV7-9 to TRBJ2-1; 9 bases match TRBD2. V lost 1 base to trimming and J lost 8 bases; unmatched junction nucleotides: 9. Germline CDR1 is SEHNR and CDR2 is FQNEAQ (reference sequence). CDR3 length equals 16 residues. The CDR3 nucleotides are TGTGCCAGCAGCTTAGGTGCGGGGGGGCTTCATGATGAGCAGTTCTTC. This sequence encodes CASSLGAGGLHDEQFF.

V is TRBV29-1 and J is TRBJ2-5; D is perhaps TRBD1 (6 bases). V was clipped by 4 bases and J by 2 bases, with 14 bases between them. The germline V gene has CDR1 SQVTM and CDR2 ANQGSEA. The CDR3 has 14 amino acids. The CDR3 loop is CSVARGHRQETQYF. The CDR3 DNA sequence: TGCAGCGTTGCCCGGGGACATCGGCAAGAGACCCAGTACTTC.

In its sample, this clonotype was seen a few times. CDR3 bases: TGCGCCAGCAGCTTGGCAGGGATGGTATGGGATGAGCAGTTCTTC. Protein sequence: CASSLAGMVWDEQFF. The V gene is TRBV5-1, the J gene TRBJ2-1, with a weak D call TRBD1 (5 bases). The V end was cut by 0 bases, the J end by 8 bases, with 15 bases between. CDR1 and CDR2 (germline): SGHRS, YFSETQ. The CDR3 sequence is 15 residues long.

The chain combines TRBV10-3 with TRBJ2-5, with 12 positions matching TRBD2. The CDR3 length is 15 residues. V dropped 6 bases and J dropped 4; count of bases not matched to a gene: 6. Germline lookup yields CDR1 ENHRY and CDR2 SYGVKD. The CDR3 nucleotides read TGTGCCATCAGCCTAGCGGGGGGGCCGGGAGAGACCCAGTACTTC. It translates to CAISLAGGPGETQYF.

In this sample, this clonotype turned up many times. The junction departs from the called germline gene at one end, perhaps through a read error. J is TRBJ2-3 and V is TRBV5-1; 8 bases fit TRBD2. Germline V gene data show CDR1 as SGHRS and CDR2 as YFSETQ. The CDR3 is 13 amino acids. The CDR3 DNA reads TGTGCCAGCAGCGGGGGTAGCACAGATACGCAGTATTTT. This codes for CASSGGSTDTQYF. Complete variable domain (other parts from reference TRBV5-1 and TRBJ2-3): KAGVTQTPRYLIKTRGQQVTLSCSPISGHRSVSWYQQTPGQGLQFLFEYFSETQRNKGNFPGRFSGRQFSNSRSEMNVSTLELGDSALYLCASSGGSTDTQYFGPGTRLTVL.

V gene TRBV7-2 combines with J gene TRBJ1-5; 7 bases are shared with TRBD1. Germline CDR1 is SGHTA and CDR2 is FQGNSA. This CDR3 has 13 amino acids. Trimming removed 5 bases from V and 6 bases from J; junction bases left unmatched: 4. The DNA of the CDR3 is TGTGCCAGCAGCCTGACAGGGAGTCAGCCCCAGCATTTT. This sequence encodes CASSLTGSQPQHF.

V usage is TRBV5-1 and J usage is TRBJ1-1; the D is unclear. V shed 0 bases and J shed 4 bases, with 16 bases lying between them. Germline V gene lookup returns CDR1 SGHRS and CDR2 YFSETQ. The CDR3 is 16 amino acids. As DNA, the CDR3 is TGCGCCAGCAGCTTGGTAACCCGGCGGGTCGGCACTGAAGCTTTCTTT. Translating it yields CASSLVTRRVGTEAFF.

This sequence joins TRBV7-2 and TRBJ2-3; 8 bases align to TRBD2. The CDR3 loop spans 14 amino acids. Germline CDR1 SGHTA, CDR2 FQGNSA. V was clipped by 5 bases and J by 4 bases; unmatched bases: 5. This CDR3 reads CASSRGGAADTQYF. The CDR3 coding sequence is TGTGCCAGCAGCCGGGGGGGGGCCGCAGATACGCAGTATTTT.

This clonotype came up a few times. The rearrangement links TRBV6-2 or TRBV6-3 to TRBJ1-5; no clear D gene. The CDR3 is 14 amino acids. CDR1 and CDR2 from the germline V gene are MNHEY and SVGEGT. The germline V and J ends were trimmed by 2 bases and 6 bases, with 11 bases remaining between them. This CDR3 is CASSYGLKGQPQHF. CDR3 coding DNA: TGTGCCAGCAGTTACGGGTTAAAAGGTCAGCCCCAGCATTTT.

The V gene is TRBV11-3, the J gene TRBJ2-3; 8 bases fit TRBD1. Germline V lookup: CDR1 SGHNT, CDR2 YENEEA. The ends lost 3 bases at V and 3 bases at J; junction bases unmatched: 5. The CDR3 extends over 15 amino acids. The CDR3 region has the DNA TGTGCCAGCAGCTTCTCCGGACAGGGAACAGATACGCAGTATTTT. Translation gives CASSFSGQGTDTQYF. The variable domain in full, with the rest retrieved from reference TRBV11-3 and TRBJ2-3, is EAGVVQSPRYKIIEKKQPVAFWCNPISGHNTLYWYLQNLGQGPELLIRYENEEAVDDSQLPKDRFSAERLKGVDSTLKIQPAELGDSAVYLCASSFSGQGTDTQYFGPGTRLTVL.

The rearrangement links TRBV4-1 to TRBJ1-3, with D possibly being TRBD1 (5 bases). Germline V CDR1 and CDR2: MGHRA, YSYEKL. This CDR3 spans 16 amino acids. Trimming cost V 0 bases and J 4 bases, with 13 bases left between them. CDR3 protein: CASSQEPGTLGNTIYF. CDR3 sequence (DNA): TGCGCCAGCAGCCAAGAACCAGGGACTCTGGGAAACACCATATATTTT.

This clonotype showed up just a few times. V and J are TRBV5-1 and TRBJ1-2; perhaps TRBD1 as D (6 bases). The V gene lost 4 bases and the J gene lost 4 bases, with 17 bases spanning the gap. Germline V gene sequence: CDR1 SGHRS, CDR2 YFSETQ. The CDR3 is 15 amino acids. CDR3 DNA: TGCGCCAGCAGCGATAACGGACAGTACCCCTATGGCTACACCTTC. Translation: CASSDNGQYPYGYTF.

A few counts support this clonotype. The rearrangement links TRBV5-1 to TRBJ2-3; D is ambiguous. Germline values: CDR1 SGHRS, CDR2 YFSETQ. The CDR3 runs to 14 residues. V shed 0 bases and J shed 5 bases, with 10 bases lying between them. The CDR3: CASSLDYAVDTQYF. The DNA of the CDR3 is TGCGCCAGCAGCTTGGACTATGCCGTAGATACGCAGTATTTT.

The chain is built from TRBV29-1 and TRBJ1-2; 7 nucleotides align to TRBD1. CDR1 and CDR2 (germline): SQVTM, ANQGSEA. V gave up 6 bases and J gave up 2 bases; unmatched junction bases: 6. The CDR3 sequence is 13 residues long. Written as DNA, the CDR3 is TGCAGCGTAGCCAAGACAGGGAACTATGGCTACACCTTC. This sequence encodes CSVAKTGNYGYTF.

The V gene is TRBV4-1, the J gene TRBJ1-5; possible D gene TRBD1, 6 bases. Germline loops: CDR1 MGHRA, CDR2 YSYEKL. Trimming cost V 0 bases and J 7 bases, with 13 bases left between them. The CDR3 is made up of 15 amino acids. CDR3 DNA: TGCGCCAGCAGCCAAGAAACAGGGCTCTGGCAGCCCCAGCATTTT. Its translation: CASSQETGLWQPQHF.

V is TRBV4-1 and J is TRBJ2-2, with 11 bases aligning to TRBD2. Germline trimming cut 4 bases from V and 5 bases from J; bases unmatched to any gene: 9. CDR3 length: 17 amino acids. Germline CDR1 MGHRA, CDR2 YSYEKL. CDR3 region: CASSPGLAEKRTGELFF. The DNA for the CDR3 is TGCGCCAGCAGCCCGGGACTAGCGGAGAAAAGGACCGGGGAGCTGTTTTTT.

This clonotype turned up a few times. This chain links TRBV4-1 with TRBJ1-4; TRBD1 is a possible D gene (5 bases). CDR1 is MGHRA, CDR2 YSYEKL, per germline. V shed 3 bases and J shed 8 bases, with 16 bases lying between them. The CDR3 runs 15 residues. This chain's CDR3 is CASSHEFTGGEKLFF. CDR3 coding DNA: TGCGCCAGCAGCCATGAGTTCACAGGAGGGGAAAAACTGTTTTTT.

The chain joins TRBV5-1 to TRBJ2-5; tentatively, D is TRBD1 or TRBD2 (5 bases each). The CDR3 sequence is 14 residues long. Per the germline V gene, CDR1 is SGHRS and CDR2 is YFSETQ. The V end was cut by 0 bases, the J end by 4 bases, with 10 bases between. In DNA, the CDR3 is TGCGCCAGCAGCTTGGGAGGGGCGGCAGAGACCCAGTACTTC. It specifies CASSLGGAAETQYF.

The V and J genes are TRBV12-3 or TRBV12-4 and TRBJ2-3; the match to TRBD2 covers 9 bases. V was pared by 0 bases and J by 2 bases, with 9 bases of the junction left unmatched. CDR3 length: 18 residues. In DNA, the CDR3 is TGTGCCAGCAGTTTAGCCGGTAGTCTAGCGGGGCCCACAGATACGCAGTATTTT. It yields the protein CASSLAGSLAGPTDTQYF.

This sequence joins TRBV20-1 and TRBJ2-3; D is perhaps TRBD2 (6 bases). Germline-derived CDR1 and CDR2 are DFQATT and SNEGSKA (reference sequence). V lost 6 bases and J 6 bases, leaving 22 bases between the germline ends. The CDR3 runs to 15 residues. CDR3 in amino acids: CSARAGAGSWDTQYF. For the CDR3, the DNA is TGCAGTGCCCGAGCGGGCGCGGGGAGCTGGGATACGCAGTATTTT.